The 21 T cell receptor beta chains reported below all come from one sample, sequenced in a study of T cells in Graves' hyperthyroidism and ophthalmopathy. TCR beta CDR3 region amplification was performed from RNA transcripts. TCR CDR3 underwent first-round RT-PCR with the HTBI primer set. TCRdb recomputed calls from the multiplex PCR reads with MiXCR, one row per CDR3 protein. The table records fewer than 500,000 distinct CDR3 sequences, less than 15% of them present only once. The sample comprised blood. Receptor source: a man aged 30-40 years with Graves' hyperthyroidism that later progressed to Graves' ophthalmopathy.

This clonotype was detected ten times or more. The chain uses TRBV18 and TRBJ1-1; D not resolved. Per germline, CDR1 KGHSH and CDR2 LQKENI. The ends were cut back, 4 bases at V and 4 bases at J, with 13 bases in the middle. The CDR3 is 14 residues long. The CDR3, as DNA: TGTGCCAGCTCACTGGACGCGGATTCCACTGAAGCTTTCTTT. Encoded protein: CASSLDADSTEAFF.

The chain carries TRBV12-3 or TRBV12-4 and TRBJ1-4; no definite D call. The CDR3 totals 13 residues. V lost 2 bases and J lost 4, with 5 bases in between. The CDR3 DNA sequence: TGTGCCAGCAGTTTATTTGGTAATGAAAAACTGTTTTTT. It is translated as CASSLFGNEKLFF.

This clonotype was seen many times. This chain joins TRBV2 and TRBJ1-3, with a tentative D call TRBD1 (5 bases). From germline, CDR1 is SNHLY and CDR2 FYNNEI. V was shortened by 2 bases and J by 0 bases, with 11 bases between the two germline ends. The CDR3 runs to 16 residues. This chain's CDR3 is CASSEQGKSSGNTIYF. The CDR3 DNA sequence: TGTGCCAGCAGTGAACAGGGTAAAAGCTCTGGAAACACCATATATTTT. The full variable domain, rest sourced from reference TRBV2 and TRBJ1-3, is EPEVTQTPSHQVTQMGQEVILRCVPISNHLYFYWYRQILGQKVEFLVSFYNNEISEKSEIFDDQFSVERPDGSNFTLKIRSTKLEDSAMYFCASSEQGKSSGNTIYFGEGSWLTVV.

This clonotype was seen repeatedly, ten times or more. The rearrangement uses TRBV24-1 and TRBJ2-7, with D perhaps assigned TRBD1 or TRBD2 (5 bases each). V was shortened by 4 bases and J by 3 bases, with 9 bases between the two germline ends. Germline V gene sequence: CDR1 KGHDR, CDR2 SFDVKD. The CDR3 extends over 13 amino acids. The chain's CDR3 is CATSDPGLYEQYF. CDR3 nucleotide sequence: TGTGCCACCAGTGACCCGGGGCTCTACGAGCAGTACTTC.

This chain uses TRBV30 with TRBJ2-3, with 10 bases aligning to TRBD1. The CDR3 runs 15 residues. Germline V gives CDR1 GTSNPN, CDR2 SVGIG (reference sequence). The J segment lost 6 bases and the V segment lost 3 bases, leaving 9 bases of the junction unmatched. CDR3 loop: CAWSRTGGGSDTQYF. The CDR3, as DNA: TGTGCCTGGAGCAGGACAGGGGGTGGTTCGGATACGCAGTATTTT.

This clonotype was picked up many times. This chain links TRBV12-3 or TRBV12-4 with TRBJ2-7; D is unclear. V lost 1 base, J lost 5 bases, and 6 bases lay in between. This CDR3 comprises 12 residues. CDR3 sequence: CASSLVVDEQYF. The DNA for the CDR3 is TGTGCCAGCAGTTTAGTGGTCGACGAGCAGTACTTC.

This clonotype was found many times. The CDR3, as DNA: TGTGCCAGCAGTTCTCCGGGACAGGCATCCTACGAGCAGTACTTC. Translating it yields CASSSPGQASYEQYF. This chain uses TRBV28 with TRBJ2-7; 8 bases agree with TRBD1. CDR1 is MDHEN and CDR2 is SYDVKM in the germline V gene. The CDR3 totals 15 residues. J was trimmed by 1 base and V by 4 bases; bases with no gene match: 6.

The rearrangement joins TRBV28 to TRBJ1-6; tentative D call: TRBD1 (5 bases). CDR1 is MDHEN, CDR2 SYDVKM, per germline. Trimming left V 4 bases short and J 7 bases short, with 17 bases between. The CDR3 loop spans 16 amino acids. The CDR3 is CASSSTRGGGNSPLHF. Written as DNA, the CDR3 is TGTGCCAGCAGTTCCACCCGCGGGGGGGGAAATTCACCCCTCCACTTT.

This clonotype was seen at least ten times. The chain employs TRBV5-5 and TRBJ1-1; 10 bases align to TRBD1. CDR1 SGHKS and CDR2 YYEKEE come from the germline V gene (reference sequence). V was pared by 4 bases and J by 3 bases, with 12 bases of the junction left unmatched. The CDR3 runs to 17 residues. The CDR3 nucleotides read TGTGCCAGCAGCCTTGGGACAGGGGAAGGGTTGCACACTGAAGCTTTCTTT. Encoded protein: CASSLGTGEGLHTEAFF.

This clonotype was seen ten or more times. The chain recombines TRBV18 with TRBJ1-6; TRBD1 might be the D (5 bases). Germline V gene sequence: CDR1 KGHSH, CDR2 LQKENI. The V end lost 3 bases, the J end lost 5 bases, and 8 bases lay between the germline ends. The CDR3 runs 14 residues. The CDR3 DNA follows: TGTGCCAGCTCACCCCGAGGGGATAATTCACCCCTCCACTTT. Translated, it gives CASSPRGDNSPLHF. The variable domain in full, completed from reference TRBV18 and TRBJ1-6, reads NAGVMQNPRHLVRRRGQEARLRCSPMKGHSHVYWYRQLPEEGLKFMVYLQKENIIDESGMPKERFSAEFPKEGPSILRIQQVVRGDSAAYFCASSPRGDNSPLHFGNGTRLTVT.

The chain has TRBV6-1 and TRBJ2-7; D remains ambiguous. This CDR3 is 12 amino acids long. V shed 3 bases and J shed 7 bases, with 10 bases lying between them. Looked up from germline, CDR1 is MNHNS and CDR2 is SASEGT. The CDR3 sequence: CASSDGRWEQYF. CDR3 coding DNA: TGTGCCAGCAGTGATGGCAGGTGGGAGCAGTACTTC.

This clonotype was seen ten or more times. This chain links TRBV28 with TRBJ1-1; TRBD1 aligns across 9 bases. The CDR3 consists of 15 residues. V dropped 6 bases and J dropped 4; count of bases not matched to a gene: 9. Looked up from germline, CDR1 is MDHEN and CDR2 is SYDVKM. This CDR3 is CASSHVPGQGTEAFF. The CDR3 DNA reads TGTGCCAGCAGCCACGTCCCGGGACAGGGCACTGAAGCTTTCTTT.

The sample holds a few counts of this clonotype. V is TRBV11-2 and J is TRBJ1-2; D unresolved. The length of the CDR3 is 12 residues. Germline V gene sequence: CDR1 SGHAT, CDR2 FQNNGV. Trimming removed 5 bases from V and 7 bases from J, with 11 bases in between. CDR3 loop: CASSPPGSGYTF. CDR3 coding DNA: TGTGCCAGCAGCCCCCCGGGATCTGGCTACACCTTC.

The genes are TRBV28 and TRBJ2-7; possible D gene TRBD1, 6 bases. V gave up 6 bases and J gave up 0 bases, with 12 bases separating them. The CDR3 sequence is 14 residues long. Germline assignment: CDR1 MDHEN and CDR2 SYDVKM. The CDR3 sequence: CASSTTGSSYEQYF. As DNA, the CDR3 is TGTGCCAGCAGCACTACAGGGAGCTCCTACGAGCAGTACTTC.

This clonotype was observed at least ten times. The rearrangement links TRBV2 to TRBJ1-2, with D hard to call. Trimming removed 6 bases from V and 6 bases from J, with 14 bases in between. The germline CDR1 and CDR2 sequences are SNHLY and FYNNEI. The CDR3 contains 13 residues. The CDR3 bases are TGTGCCAGCAGGGTTCAAAGCCGTGATGGCTACACCTTC. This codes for CASRVQSRDGYTF.

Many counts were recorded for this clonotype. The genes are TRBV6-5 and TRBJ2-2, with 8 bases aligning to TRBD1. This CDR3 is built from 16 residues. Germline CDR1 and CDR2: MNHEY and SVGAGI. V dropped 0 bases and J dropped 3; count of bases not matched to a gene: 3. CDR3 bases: TGTGCCAGCAGTTACTCGGCAGGGGGCGACACCGGGGAGCTGTTTTTT. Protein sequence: CASSYSAGGDTGELFF.

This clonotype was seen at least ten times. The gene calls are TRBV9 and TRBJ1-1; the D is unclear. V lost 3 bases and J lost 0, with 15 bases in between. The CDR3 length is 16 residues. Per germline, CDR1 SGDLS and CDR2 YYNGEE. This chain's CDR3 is CASSEGPNTLNTEAFF. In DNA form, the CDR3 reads TGTGCCAGCAGCGAAGGCCCCAACACTTTGAACACTGAAGCTTTCTTT.

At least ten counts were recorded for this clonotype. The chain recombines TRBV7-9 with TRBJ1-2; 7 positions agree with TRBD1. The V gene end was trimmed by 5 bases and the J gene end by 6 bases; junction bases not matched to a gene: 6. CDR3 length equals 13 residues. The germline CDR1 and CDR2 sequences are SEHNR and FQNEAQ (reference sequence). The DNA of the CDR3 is TGTGCCAGCAGCCTAATGGACAGGAATGGCTACACCTTC. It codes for CASSLMDRNGYTF.

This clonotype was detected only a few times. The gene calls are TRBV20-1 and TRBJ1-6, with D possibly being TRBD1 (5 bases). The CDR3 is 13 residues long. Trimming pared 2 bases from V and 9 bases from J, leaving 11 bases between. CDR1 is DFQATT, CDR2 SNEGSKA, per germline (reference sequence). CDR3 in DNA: TGCAGTGCTAGACCGCCAGGGAGTTCACCCCTCCACTTT. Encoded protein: CSARPPGSSPLHF.

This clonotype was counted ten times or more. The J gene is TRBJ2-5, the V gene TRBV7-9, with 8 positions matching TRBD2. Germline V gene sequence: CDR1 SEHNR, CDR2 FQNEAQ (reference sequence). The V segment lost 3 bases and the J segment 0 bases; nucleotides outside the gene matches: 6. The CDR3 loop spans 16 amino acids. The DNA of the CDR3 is TGTGCCAGCAGCTTTCATAGCGGGACGTACCAAGAGACCCAGTACTTC. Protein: CASSFHSGTYQETQYF.

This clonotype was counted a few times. Here the CDR3 reads CASSWHSTTNEKLFF. CDR3 coding DNA: TGTGCCAGCAGTTGGCACAGCACAACTAATGAAAAACTGTTTTTT. The chain uses TRBV6-1 and TRBJ1-4; D gene unclear. Per germline, CDR1 MNHNS and CDR2 SASEGT. The V gene lost 5 bases and the J gene lost 0 bases, with 10 bases spanning the gap. This CDR3 has 15 amino acids.